The 31 T cell receptor beta chains given below trace back to one sample, sequenced in a study of blood T cells in healthy people across ages. The use of a sample-barcoded 5' primer and a J-beta primer mix characterized a second PCR of about 7 to 12 cycles. TCRdb re-called the 5' RACE reads with MiXCR, one entry per CDR3 protein. The table records 750,000 to 950,000 distinct CDR3 sequences, under 35% of them present only once. The same sample was also studied in work on T cells of mothers and their children.

The sample was blood. The receptors come from a woman aged 40-49 years in good health.

Note on this clonotype: This may stem from a read error, because a much larger clone lies one nucleotide away. The chain employs TRBV4-3 and TRBJ2-1; TRBD1 is a possible D gene (6 bases). With the DNA end fitting TRBJ2-7 better, the J assignment may be wrong. Germline CDR1 reads LGHNA; CDR2 reads YSLEER. This CDR3 is 15 amino acids long. Here the CDR3 DNA reads TGCGCCAGCAGCCAAGATTGGCCAGGGGTGAATGAGCAGTACTTC. Amino acid sequence: CASSQDWPGVNEQYF.

This chain joins TRBV4-3 and TRBJ2-7, with TRBD1 matching over 10 bases. Trimming at V came to 0 bases and at J to 2 bases, leaving 4 bases not matched to a gene. The CDR3 contains 16 residues. Germline assignment: CDR1 LGHNA and CDR2 YSLEER. In DNA, the CDR3 is TGCGCCAGCAGCCAAGAGGACAGGGGGTATACCTACGAGCAGTACTTC. Protein product: CASSQEDRGYTYEQYF.

This clonotype was recorded many times. The V and J genes are TRBV29-1 and TRBJ2-7; tentatively, D is TRBD1 (5 bases). CDR1 is SQVTM and CDR2 is ANQGSEA in the germline V gene. There are 12 residues in the CDR3. V dropped 3 bases and J dropped 2 bases, with 8 bases sitting between them. As DNA, the CDR3 is TGCAGCGTTGACACAGGAGCCTACGAGCAGTACTTC. It yields the protein CSVDTGAYEQYF.

This clonotype was detected ten times or more. This chain links TRBV4-3 with TRBJ1-2; D perhaps matches TRBD1 (6 bases). Trimming stripped 1 base from V and 0 bases from J, with 9 bases between. CDR3 length: 15 amino acids. Germline V gene data show CDR1 as LGHNA and CDR2 as YSLEER. CDR3 DNA sequence: TGCGCCAGCAGCCAAGGGGCAGGGGCTAACTATGGCTACACCTTC. Translated, it gives CASSQGAGANYGYTF.

V gene TRBV27 combines with J gene TRBJ2-1; perhaps TRBD2 as D (7 bases). CDR3 length equals 16 residues. Germline V lookup: CDR1 MNHEY, CDR2 SMNVEV (reference sequence). Between the trimmed V and J ends, which lost 6 bases and 0 bases, there was a span of 15 bases. The CDR3 reads CASRIGGGASYNEQFF. The CDR3 DNA is TGTGCCAGCAGAATAGGGGGGGGGGCCTCCTACAATGAGCAGTTCTTC.

The sample holds many counts of this clonotype. This rearrangement joins TRBV15 to TRBJ2-1; D is undetermined. The germline V gene has CDR1 LNHNV and CDR2 YYDKDF (reference sequence). V dropped 0 bases and J dropped 7 bases, with 16 bases sitting between them. This CDR3 is built from 16 residues. CDR3 bases: TGTGCCACCAGCAGAGATAGGGCAGGCCAAGGGAATGAGCAGTTCTTC. Protein: CATSRDRAGQGNEQFF.

This clonotype was picked up many times. The V call is TRBV6-5, the J call TRBJ1-4, with D possibly matching TRBD1 (5 bases). Trimming stripped 0 bases from V and 11 bases from J, with 10 bases between. Per germline, CDR1 MNHEY and CDR2 SVGAGI. CDR3 length: 13 residues. As DNA, the CDR3 is TGTGCCAGCAGTTACTCGACCGGGGGGAAACTGTTTTTT. The encoded protein is CASSYSTGGKLFF.

This clonotype was observed many times. CDR3 loop: CASSPYRDRGHYEQYF. CDR3 in DNA: TGTGCCAGCAGTCCGTACCGGGACAGGGGGCACTACGAGCAGTACTTC. The chain is built from TRBV28 and TRBJ2-7; 12 nucleotides match TRBD1. V was clipped by 5 bases and J by 3 bases; unmatched bases: 8. The CDR3 is made up of 16 amino acids. Germline CDR1 and CDR2: MDHEN and SYDVKM.

This clonotype was counted a few times. The V gene is TRBV5-1, the J gene TRBJ2-5; a possible D gene is TRBD1 (6 bases). The ends were cut back, 0 bases at V and 5 bases at J, with 14 bases in the middle. Germline V lookup: CDR1 SGHRS, CDR2 YFSETQ. The CDR3 has 15 amino acids. The CDR3 spells CASSLAAGVRETQYF. CDR3 coding DNA: TGCGCCAGCAGCTTGGCTGCAGGGGTCCGGGAGACCCAGTACTTC.

This clonotype has ten or more counts. The chain carries TRBV7-2 and TRBJ2-1, with a possible D match to TRBD2 (5 bases). Germline V gene lookup returns CDR1 SGHTA and CDR2 FQGNSA. V gave up 4 bases and J gave up 7 bases, with 17 bases separating them. The CDR3 consists of 15 residues. In nucleotides, the CDR3 is TGTGCCAGCAGCTCCCTAGCTATCTCGGGGAATGAGCAGTTCTTC. It yields the protein CASSSLAISGNEQFF.

The rearrangement joins TRBV6-1 to TRBJ2-1; D not resolved. The CDR3 has 15 residues. Trimming took off 4 bases at V and 2 bases at J, with 12 bases between the two ends. Germline lookup yields CDR1 MNHNS and CDR2 SASEGT. This CDR3 is CASSATGLTYNEQFF. As DNA, the CDR3 is TGTGCCAGCAGTGCGACTGGTCTTACCTACAATGAGCAGTTCTTC.

The table lists this clonotype with a few counts. V and J are TRBV2 and TRBJ2-3; D not certain. CDR1 is SNHLY, CDR2 FYNNEI, per germline. V was trimmed by 6 bases and J by 5 bases, leaving 12 bases between them. The CDR3 has 13 residues. The DNA for the CDR3 is TGTGCCAGCAGAGTCCTTTCTGGAGATACGCAGTATTTT. Amino acid sequence: CASRVLSGDTQYF.

The V gene is TRBV11-2, the J gene TRBJ1-2; perhaps TRBD1 as D (5 bases). The CDR3 spans 14 residues. From germline, CDR1 is SGHAT and CDR2 FQNNGV. Deletions cut 1 base from V and 6 bases from J, with 12 bases between. CDR3 coding DNA: TGTGCCAGCAGCTTAGGAGGGGTGGTCCATGGCTACACCTTC. Translated, it gives CASSLGGVVHGYTF.

J is TRBJ2-6 and V is TRBV6-5, with unresolved D. In germline, CDR1 is MNHEY, CDR2 SVGAGI. V lost 2 bases and J 4 bases, leaving 9 bases between the germline ends. This CDR3 spans 15 amino acids. In DNA form, the CDR3 reads TGTGCCAGCAGTTACGGTTGGGCCGGGGCCAACGTCCTGACTTTC. It specifies CASSYGWAGANVLTF.

This clonotype was observed a few times. A much larger clonotype is one base distant, so this may be a read error. The chain joins TRBV10-3 to TRBJ2-7; D unresolved. The CDR3 totals 12 residues. Deletions cut 3 bases from V and 9 bases from J, with 12 bases between. CDR1 and CDR2 (germline): ENHRY, SYGVKD. CDR3 sequence reads: CAISDLTNGQYF. Here the CDR3 DNA reads TGTGCCATCAGTGACCTGACAAACGGGCAGTACTTC.

On this clonotype: Being one base from a much bigger clone, this may be a read error. The chain combines TRBV28 with TRBJ2-4; 8 bases map to TRBD1. The CDR3 consists of 14 residues. Germline V gene lookup returns CDR1 MDHEN and CDR2 SYDVKM. CDR3 coding DNA: TGTGCCAGCAGGTTATCAGGGGGCTTCAACATTCAGTACTTC. Translation: CASRLSGGFNIQYF.

This clonotype was counted between two and nine times. This rearrangement joins TRBV6-2 or TRBV6-3 to TRBJ1-1, with unresolved D. This CDR3 contains 13 residues. Per the germline V gene, CDR1 is MNHEY and CDR2 is SVGEGT. The V gene lost 11 bases and the J gene lost 2 bases, with 15 bases spanning the gap. This CDR3 is CAVQRRENTEAFF. The CDR3 coding sequence is TGTGCCGTCCAACGTCGAGAAAACACTGAAGCTTTCTTT.

As DNA, the CDR3 is TGTGCCAGCAGCTTAGATCGCAGTAGCAATCAGCCCCAGCATTTT. This translates into CASSLDRSSNQPQHF. V and J are TRBV7-8 and TRBJ1-5; D call uncertain. This CDR3 contains 15 residues. Per germline, CDR1 SGHVS and CDR2 FQNEAQ. With 1 base removed from V and 0 bases from J, the gap between germline ends came to 7 bases. Variable domain in full (rest from reference TRBV7-8 and TRBJ1-5): GAGVSQSPRYKVAKRGQDVALRCDPISGHVSLFWYQQALGQGPEFLTYFQNEAQLDKSGLPSDRFFAERPEGSVSTLKIQRTQQEDSAVYLCASSLDRSSNQPQHFGDGTRLSIL.

The V gene is TRBV20-1, the J gene TRBJ2-3, with 8 bases fitting TRBD2. This CDR3 has 16 residues. With V trimmed by 0 bases and J by 8 bases, 13 bases remained unmatched. Germline CDR1 DFQATT, CDR2 SNEGSKA (reference sequence). The CDR3 protein is CSARDLATSDFATQYF. CDR3 in DNA: TGCAGTGCTAGAGATTTGGCGACTAGCGACTTTGCTACGCAGTATTTT.

This clonotype was observed at least ten times. V usage is TRBV20-1 and J usage is TRBJ1-2; 7 nucleotides agree with TRBD1. Germline V lookup: CDR1 DFQATT, CDR2 SNEGSKA (reference sequence). J lost 7 bases, V lost 6 bases, and 11 bases had no gene match. The CDR3 has 13 residues. CDR3 loop: CSASWDRGFGYTF. In DNA, the CDR3 is TGCAGTGCCTCATGGGACAGAGGGTTTGGCTACACCTTC.

This clonotype occurred many times. V and J are TRBV7-9 and TRBJ2-7; 8 bases are shared with TRBD2. V was pared by 6 bases and J by 3 bases, with 7 bases of the junction left unmatched. The CDR3 has 14 residues. Germline V gene lookup returns CDR1 SEHNR and CDR2 FQNEAQ (reference sequence). As DNA, the CDR3 is TGTGCCAGCAGGGGATTAAGCGGGGGCTACGAGCAGTACTTC. Amino acids: CASRGLSGGYEQYF.

The gene calls are TRBV9 and TRBJ2-3, with TRBD1 as a possible D gene (6 bases). CDR1 and CDR2 (germline): SGDLS, YYNGEE. This CDR3 spans 15 amino acids. V was shortened by 4 bases and J by 1 base, with 13 bases between the two germline ends. CDR3 nucleotide sequence: TGTGCCAGCAGCCTGATAGGGGGACGCACAGATACGCAGTATTTT. It translates to CASSLIGGRTDTQYF. Full variable domain (remainder filled in from reference TRBV9 and TRBJ2-3): DSGVTQTPKHLITATGQRVTLRCSPRSGDLSVYWYQQSLDQGLQFLIQYYNGEERAKGNILERFSAQQFPDLHSELNLSSLELGDSALYFCASSLIGGRTDTQYFGPGTRLTVL.

The J gene is TRBJ1-2, the V gene TRBV24-1; 9 bases map to TRBD1. Losses at the gene ends were 5 bases for V and 4 bases for J; bases not matched to a gene: 7. The CDR3 totals 15 residues. Looked up from germline, CDR1 is KGHDR and CDR2 is SFDVKD. CDR3 nucleotides: TGTGCCACCAGTGCCCTGACAGGGGGGAGCTATGGCTACACCTTC. It codes for CATSALTGGSYGYTF.

This clonotype was seen more than once but under ten times. This chain uses TRBV4-1 with TRBJ1-1; D may be TRBD1 (6 bases). The CDR3 length is 13 residues. V was trimmed by 0 bases and J by 8 bases, leaving 10 bases between them. Germline V gene data show CDR1 as MGHRA and CDR2 as YSYEKL. CDR3 DNA: TGCGCCAGCAGCCAAGATGACGGACAGGAAGCTTTCTTT. Translated, it gives CASSQDDGQEAFF.

The J gene is TRBJ2-3, the V gene TRBV12-3 or TRBV12-4, with 8 bases lining up with TRBD1. The CDR3 extends over 15 amino acids. With V trimmed by 6 bases and J by 6 bases, 11 bases remained unmatched. This CDR3 reads CASRPYRGRGDTQYF. The DNA of the CDR3 is TGTGCCAGCAGGCCCTACAGGGGGAGAGGGGATACGCAGTATTTT.

V usage is TRBV3-1 and J usage is TRBJ2-4; 10 nucleotides agree with TRBD1. The better agreement between TRBJ2-7 and the DNA end casts doubt on the J call. The CDR3 runs to 15 residues. Germline V gives CDR1 LGHDT, CDR2 YNNKEL (reference sequence). The CDR3 reads CASSRRDRGWNEQYF. CDR3 nucleotides: TGTGCCAGCAGTCGCCGGGACAGGGGTTGGAACGAGCAGTACTTC.

This clonotype occurred a few times. The chain combines TRBV7-9 with TRBJ1-2; D remains unclear. The V end was cut by 1 base, the J end by 8 bases, with 14 bases between. The CDR3 spans 14 residues. The germline V gene encodes CDR1 SEHNR and CDR2 FQNEAQ (reference sequence). CDR3 nucleotides: TGTGCCAGCAGCTTAGGATCGTGGAGGGAAGGCTACACCTTC. Protein product: CASSLGSWREGYTF.

This clonotype was recorded a few times. The chain links TRBV12-3 or TRBV12-4 to TRBJ2-1; 9 nucleotides match TRBD2. This CDR3 region has 15 residues. With V trimmed by 7 bases and J by 10 bases, 14 bases remained unmatched. The CDR3 nucleotides are TGTGCCAGCACTTCGGCGGGGGGGAGCTCGGGCGAGCAGTTCTTC. Amino acids: CASTSAGGSSGEQFF.

This clonotype occurred a few times. The V call is TRBV20-1, the J call TRBJ2-7; no clear D gene. The CDR3 totals 12 residues. Germline CDR1 is DFQATT and CDR2 is SNEGSKA (reference sequence). V lost 0 bases and J lost 1, with 4 bases in between. The chain's CDR3 is CSARDRSYEQYF. In DNA, the CDR3 is TGCAGTGCTAGAGACAGGTCCTACGAGCAGTACTTC.

In this sample, this clonotype turned up once. The rearrangement joins TRBV12-3 or TRBV12-4 to TRBJ2-2; D may be TRBD2 (5 bases). This CDR3 spans 14 amino acids. Deletions cut 3 bases from V and 6 bases from J, with 11 bases between. Here the CDR3 DNA reads TGTGCCAGCAGTTTGGGAGCGCGGGCCGGGGAGCTGTTTTTT. It is translated as CASSLGARAGELFF.

This clonotype appeared a few times. This chain connects TRBV7-9 to TRBJ1-6, with D perhaps TRBD1 (5 bases). The CDR3 covers 16 residues. Germline CDR1 and CDR2: SEHNR and FQNEAQ (reference sequence). V was clipped by 4 bases and J by 3 bases, with 13 bases between them. The CDR3 here is CASSSPGGDYNSPLHF. For the CDR3, the DNA is TGTGCCAGCAGCTCCCCGGGGGGGGACTATAATTCACCCCTCCACTTT.